This TCR beta chain was sequenced for a study of blood T cell repertoires in COVID-19. In the study overall: Sample material is recorded as cDNA or gDNA derived from T cells, B-cell-depleted T cells, or PBMCs.

Individuals drawn from around 25 US areas were roughly 18 to 95 years old. Using immunoSEQ multiplex PCR, the repertoire was profiled, and TCRdb retains in-frame clones only, with some absent. This table has 190,000 or so clones, roughly 87% appearing once. V was pared by 5 bases and J by 4 bases, with 9 bases between. This CDR3 spans 12 amino acids. CDR1 is MNHEY, CDR2 SVGEGT, per germline. The sequence was collected from a woman in her twenties or thirties who had recovered from COVID-19. The sample consisted of PBMCs or T cells enriched from blood (not recorded which). The chain combines TRBV6-2 or TRBV6-3 with TRBJ2-7; D possibly corresponds to TRBD2 (5 bases). In DNA, the CDR3 is TGTGCCAGCAGTGCCGGGGTATACGAGCAGTACTTC. Translating gives CASSAGVYEQYF.